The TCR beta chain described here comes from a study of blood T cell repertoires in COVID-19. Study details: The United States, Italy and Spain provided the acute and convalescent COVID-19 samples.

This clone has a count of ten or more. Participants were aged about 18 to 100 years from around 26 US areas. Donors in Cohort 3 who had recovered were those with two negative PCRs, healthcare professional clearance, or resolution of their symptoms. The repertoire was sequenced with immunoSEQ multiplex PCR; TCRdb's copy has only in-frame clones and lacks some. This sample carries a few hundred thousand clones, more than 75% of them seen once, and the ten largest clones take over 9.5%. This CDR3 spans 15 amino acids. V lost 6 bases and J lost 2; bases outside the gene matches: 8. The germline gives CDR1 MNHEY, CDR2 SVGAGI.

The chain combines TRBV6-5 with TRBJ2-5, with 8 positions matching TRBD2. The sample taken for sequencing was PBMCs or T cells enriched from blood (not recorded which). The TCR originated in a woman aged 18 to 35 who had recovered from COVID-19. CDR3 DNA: TGTGCCAGCAGCCCCCTCCCGGGGGGGCAAGAGACCCAGTACTTC. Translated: CASSPLPGGQETQYF.